These T cell receptor beta chains were read from a single sample in a study of blood T cell repertoires in COVID-19. Some clones are missing from TCRdb's copy, which holds only in-frame ones; the method was immunoSEQ multiplex PCR. The table includes roughly 410,000 clones, approximately 87% detected once. Input material: peripheral blood. These receptors were obtained from a woman in her fifties or sixties with COVID-19, enrolled during active disease. The CDR3 runs from the conserved cysteine through the conserved F or W. The D gene is left open where the match is weak. Clone size is given for some rows only: seen once, a few or many times, or a class if the clone is expanded.

CDR3 protein: CATSRESGGATNEQFF
CDR3 DNA: TGTGCCACCAGCAGAGAGTCGGGGGGGGCCACGAATGAGCAGTTCTTC
V gene: TRBV15
clone size: .
J gene: TRBJ2-1
D gene: TRBD2

CDR3 protein: CASSDLFRDLKNIQYF
CDR3 DNA: TGCGCCAGCAGCGACCTATTCAGGGATCTAAAAAACATTCAGTACTTC
V gene: TRBV10-1
clone size: .
J gene: TRBJ2-4
D gene: .

CDR3 protein: CASSFGVYQPQHF
CDR3 DNA: TGTGCCAGCAGCTTCGGGGTGTATCAGCCCCAGCATTTT
V gene: TRBV6-5
clone size: .
J gene: TRBJ1-5
D gene: .

CDR3 protein: CASSIVAGKNTEAFF
CDR3 DNA: TGTGCCAGTAGTATTGTGGCAGGGAAGAACACTGAAGCTTTCTTT
V gene: TRBV19
clone size: .
J gene: TRBJ1-1
D gene: .

CDR3 protein: CASSQGRGYMNTGELFF
CDR3 DNA: TGTGCCAGCAGCCAAGGTCGGGGATATATGAACACCGGGGAGCTGTTTTTT
V gene: TRBV3-1/TRBV3-2
clone size: .
J gene: TRBJ2-2
D gene: .

CDR3 protein: CSASIPGARSNQPQHF
CDR3 DNA: TGCAGTGCTAGTATCCCCGGAGCGCGAAGCAATCAGCCCCAGCATTTT
V gene: TRBV20-1
clone size: .
J gene: TRBJ1-5
D gene: .

CDR3 protein: CASSQGALGNQPQHF
CDR3 DNA: TGTGCCAGCTCACAGGGGGCTCTTGGCAATCAGCCCCAGCATTTT
V gene: TRBV18
clone size: .
J gene: TRBJ1-5
D gene: TRBD1

CDR3 protein: CASSIAEDYGYTF
CDR3 DNA: TGTGCCAGTAGTATAGCAGAGGACTATGGCTACACCTTC
V gene: TRBV19
clone size: .
J gene: TRBJ1-2
D gene: .

CDR3 protein: CASSLTGSSYEQYF
CDR3 DNA: TGTGCCAGCAGCTTAACCGGTTCCTCCTACGAGCAGTACTTC
V gene: TRBV7-3
clone size: .
J gene: TRBJ2-7
D gene: .

CDR3 protein: CASSIERGVIYEQYF
CDR3 DNA: TGCGCCAGCAGCATCGAACGGGGTGTGATCTACGAGCAGTACTTC
V gene: TRBV5-1
clone size: .
J gene: TRBJ2-7
D gene: .

CDR3 protein: CASLTLNYGYTF
CDR3 DNA: TGTGCCAGCCTGACATTGAACTATGGCTACACCTTC
V gene: TRBV19
clone size: .
J gene: TRBJ1-2
D gene: .

CDR3 protein: CASRTGLAGSDTQYF
CDR3 DNA: TGTGCCAGCAGGACCGGACTAGCGGGGTCAGATACGCAGTATTTT
V gene: TRBV6-5
clone size: once
J gene: TRBJ2-3
D gene: TRBD2

CDR3 protein: CASSGTGQYGYTF
CDR3 DNA: TGTGCCAGCAGTGGGACAGGTCAATATGGCTACACCTTC
V gene: TRBV2
clone size: .
J gene: TRBJ1-2
D gene: TRBD1

CDR3 protein: CASSPGVRGASPLHF
CDR3 DNA: TGTGCCAGCTCACCGGGGGTCAGGGGGGCTTCACCCCTCCACTTT
V gene: TRBV18
clone size: .
J gene: TRBJ1-6
D gene: TRBD1

CDR3 protein: CASSPIQRGPEQFF
CDR3 DNA: TGTGCCAGCTCACCAATCCAAAGGGGGCCTGAGCAGTTCTTC
V gene: TRBV18
clone size: .
J gene: TRBJ2-1
D gene: TRBD1

CDR3 protein: CASSKEDRGCGLAKNIQYF
CDR3 DNA: TGTGCCAGCAGCAAAGAGGACAGGGGATGTGGGCTAGCCAAAAACATTCAGTACTTC
V gene: TRBV21-1
clone size: .
J gene: TRBJ2-4
D gene: .

CDR3 protein: CASSTTGTMAEAFF
CDR3 DNA: TGTGCCAGCAGCACAACTGGGACAATGGCTGAAGCTTTCTTT
V gene: TRBV7-9
clone size: .
J gene: TRBJ1-1
D gene: .

CDR3 protein: CASSYPPGQGPSGANVLTF
CDR3 DNA: TGTGCCAGCAGCTATCCGCCGGGACAGGGGCCCTCTGGGGCCAACGTCCTGACTTTC
V gene: TRBV11-2
clone size: once
J gene: TRBJ2-6
D gene: TRBD1

CDR3 protein: CASSKDGVVGEKLFF
CDR3 DNA: TGTGCCAGCAGCAAAGACGGGGTAGTAGGGGAAAAACTGTTTTTT
V gene: TRBV2
clone size: .
J gene: TRBJ1-4
D gene: .

CDR3 protein: CASSRSSREWEETEAFF
CDR3 DNA: TGCGCCAGCAGCCGCTCTTCAAGGGAATGGGAGGAAACTGAAGCTTTCTTT
V gene: TRBV4-1
clone size: .
J gene: TRBJ1-1
D gene: .

CDR3 protein: CASSDNRGNSPLHF
CDR3 DNA: TGTGCCAGCAGCGACAACAGGGGAAACTCACCCCTCCACTTT
V gene: TRBV9
clone size: many
J gene: TRBJ1-6
D gene: TRBD1

CDR3 protein: CASSGDRGYGYTF
CDR3 DNA: TGCGCCAGCAGCGGGGACAGGGGATATGGCTACACCTTC
V gene: TRBV4-1
clone size: .
J gene: TRBJ1-2
D gene: TRBD1

CDR3 protein: CASSNRYSNQPQHF
CDR3 DNA: TGTGCCAGTAGTAACAGATATAGCAATCAGCCCCAGCATTTT
V gene: TRBV19
clone size: .
J gene: TRBJ1-5
D gene: .